These 21 T cell receptor beta chains were all obtained from the same sample, sequenced in a study of CD4+ T cells in melanoma. Clones were read by immunoSEQ multiplex PCR, and TCRdb kept only the in-frame ones, dropping some. This sample carries roughly 120,000 clones, around 92% of them seen once, and the ten largest clones take roughly 3.3%. Sequencing input: peripheral blood. These receptors came from a human donor with melanoma.

The rearrangement links TRBV5-6 to TRBJ1-2; D gene unclear. The germline CDR1 and CDR2 sequences are SGHDT and YYEEEE. The V end was cut by 4 bases, the J end by 7 bases, with 23 bases between. The CDR3 is 16 residues long. CDR3 DNA sequence: TGTGCCAGCAGCCCCAAAGGCCGGGTTCGTTCCGGTGGCTACACCTTC. Its protein product is CASSPKGRVRSGGYTF.

The V call is TRBV10-3, the J call TRBJ1-5, with unresolved D. Trimming took off 8 bases at V and 0 bases at J, with 8 bases between the two ends. Germline V lookup: CDR1 ENHRY, CDR2 SYGVKD. The CDR3 is 13 amino acids. The CDR3 loop reads CAIGEYSNQPQHF. CDR3 nucleotides: TGTGCCATCGGAGAGTATAGCAATCAGCCCCAGCATTTT.

J is TRBJ2-7 and V is TRBV21-1. TRBV21-1 is a pseudogene. This CDR3 region has 16 residues. DNA for the CDR3: TGTGCCAGCAAAAGGGGGTGGTGGAGGGAAGTATACGAGCAGTACTTC. Its protein is CASKRGWWREVYEQYF.

This chain links TRBV4-2 with TRBJ1-3, with 11 bases that match TRBD1. Germline values: CDR1 LGHNA, CDR2 YNFKEQ. V was clipped by 3 bases and J by 2 bases; unmatched bases: 3. This CDR3 comprises 16 residues. Written as DNA, the CDR3 is TGTGCCAGCAGCCACGGACAGGGGGCGACTGGAAACACCATATATTTT. Protein product: CASSHGQGATGNTIYF.

The chain carries TRBV4-3 and TRBJ2-3; D is unresolved. The CDR3 loop spans 14 amino acids. Germline V gives CDR1 LGHNA, CDR2 YSLEER. Trimming removed 4 bases from V and 1 base from J, with 9 bases in between. The DNA for the CDR3 is TGCGCCAGCAGCCCGGGCCACGGCACAGATACGCAGTATTTT. This translates into CASSPGHGTDTQYF.

The chain uses TRBV25-1 and TRBJ1-2; maybe TRBD1 (5 bases). V lost 1 base to trimming and J lost 1 base, with 7 bases between them. The CDR3 runs 14 residues. CDR1 is MGHDK and CDR2 is SYGVNS in the germline V gene. In DNA, the CDR3 is TGTGCCAGCAGTGAATTCGGGGGTAACTATGGCTACACCTTC. This sequence encodes CASSEFGGNYGYTF.

This chain uses TRBV7-2 with TRBJ1-5; TRBD1 matches at 8 bases. The CDR3 spans 15 residues. Per germline, CDR1 SGHTA and CDR2 FQGNSA. J lost 5 bases, V lost 1 base, and 4 bases had no gene match. CDR3 sequence: CASSLGTGGYQPQHF. The CDR3 region has the DNA TGTGCCAGCAGCTTAGGAACAGGGGGTTATCAGCCCCAGCATTTT.

V gene TRBV7-9 combines with J gene TRBJ2-7; perhaps TRBD2 as D (6 bases). V gave up 1 base and J gave up 2 bases, with 9 bases separating them. The CDR3 runs 14 residues. Germline CDR1 is SEHNR and CDR2 is FQNEAQ (reference sequence). The CDR3 DNA reads as TGTGCCAGCAGCTTAGACAGACTAGCCTACGAGCAGTACTTC. Translated: CASSLDRLAYEQYF.

The chain uses TRBV30 and TRBJ1-1; D remains ambiguous. CDR1 and CDR2 from the germline V gene are GTSNPN and SVGIG (reference sequence). V lost 2 bases and J 11 bases, leaving 15 bases between the germline ends. The CDR3 is made up of 12 amino acids. The DNA of the CDR3 is TGTGCCTGGAGTCTGCGACTACAGTGGGCTTTCTTT. Translating gives CAWSLRLQWAFF.

This clone occurred many times. This chain links TRBV5-1 with TRBJ1-5; 12 nucleotides agree with TRBD1. J lost 5 bases, V lost 0 bases, and 6 bases had no gene match. This CDR3 is built from 17 residues. Germline V lookup: CDR1 SGHRS, CDR2 YFSETQ. CDR3 sequence: CASSLAPGQGAYQPQHF. The CDR3 DNA is TGCGCCAGCAGCTTGGCGCCGGGACAGGGGGCTTATCAGCCCCAGCATTTT.

The chain combines TRBV9 with TRBJ1-1, with 7 bases that match TRBD1. The CDR3 loop spans 14 amino acids. The V segment lost 3 bases and the J segment 3 bases; nucleotides outside the gene matches: 5. The V gene's germline CDR1 is SGDLS and CDR2 YYNGEE. The CDR3 is CASSADRADTEAFF. The CDR3 DNA follows: TGTGCCAGCAGCGCCGACAGGGCCGACACTGAAGCTTTCTTT.

The rearrangement uses TRBV30 and TRBJ2-7; weak D call: TRBD1 (6 bases). This CDR3 has 14 amino acids. CDR1 GTSNPN and CDR2 SVGIG come from the germline V gene (reference sequence). V was shortened by 0 bases and J by 1 base, with 10 bases between the two germline ends. The CDR3 nucleotides are TGTGCCTGGAGTGTACTTACAGGGTCCTACGAGCAGTACTTC. It translates to CAWSVLTGSYEQYF.

The gene calls are TRBV18 and TRBJ1-3; D may be TRBD1 (6 bases). The germline V gene encodes CDR1 KGHSH and CDR2 LQKENI. CDR3 length equals 17 residues. V was trimmed by 3 bases and J by 0 bases, leaving 15 bases between them. This chain's CDR3 is CASSPVNRDTSGNTIYF. The DNA for the CDR3 is TGTGCCAGCTCACCCGTAAACAGGGATACCTCTGGAAACACCATATATTTT.

The rearrangement uses TRBV9 and TRBJ2-1, with D maybe TRBD2 (6 bases). Germline V gives CDR1 SGDLS, CDR2 YYNGEE. The CDR3 covers 13 residues. V gave up 3 bases and J gave up 4 bases, with 8 bases separating them. The DNA for the CDR3 is TGTGCCAGCAGCGGGAGCGGGTACAATGAGCAGTTCTTC. It translates to CASSGSGYNEQFF.

V gene TRBV29-1 combines with J gene TRBJ2-3; D is ambiguous. V was trimmed by 7 bases and J by 2 bases, leaving 13 bases between them. CDR3 size: 13 residues. Per germline, CDR1 SQVTM and CDR2 ANQGSEA. The CDR3 spells CSGEQLPTDTQYF. CDR3 nucleotides: TGCAGCGGCGAACAGCTTCCCACAGATACGCAGTATTTT.

The genes are TRBV7-9 and TRBJ2-7; D is perhaps TRBD1 (5 bases). The CDR3 contains 15 residues. V lost 1 base, J lost 2 bases, and 12 bases lay in between. Per the germline V gene, CDR1 is SEHNR and CDR2 is FQNEAQ (reference sequence). This CDR3 is CASSLVGVSAYEQYF. The CDR3 DNA reads as TGTGCCAGCAGCTTAGTAGGGGTAAGCGCCTACGAGCAGTACTTC.

J is TRBJ2-7 and V is TRBV7-2; 9 positions match TRBD1. Trimming removed 2 bases from V and 2 bases from J; junction bases left unmatched: 4. Germline V gene lookup returns CDR1 SGHTA and CDR2 FQGNSA. This CDR3 region has 15 residues. The CDR3 reads CASSLRRDRAYEQYF. DNA of the CDR3: TGTGCCAGCAGCTTACGCCGGGACAGGGCCTACGAGCAGTACTTC.

The chain links TRBV7-9 to TRBJ1-2; D is unclear. V shed 3 bases and J shed 4 bases, with 12 bases lying between them. Germline CDR1 and CDR2: SEHNR and FQNEAQ (reference sequence). The CDR3 is 14 amino acids. The CDR3 reads CASSFRAAGYGYTF. CDR3 sequence (DNA): TGTGCCAGCAGCTTTCGGGCTGCGGGCTATGGCTACACCTTC.

Here the CDR3 reads CASSATSGGSDTQYF. The CDR3 DNA reads as TGCGCCAGCAGTGCGACTAGCGGGGGGTCAGATACGCAGTATTTT. The rearrangement joins TRBV10-2 to TRBJ2-3, with 13 bases aligning to TRBD2. J gave up 4 bases and V 4 bases, and 2 bases lay outside the gene matches. This CDR3 comprises 15 residues. Germline V gives CDR1 WSHSY, CDR2 SAAADI.

The rearrangement links TRBV11-2 to TRBJ2-5, with a tentative D call TRBD2 (6 bases). The germline V gene encodes CDR1 SGHAT and CDR2 FQNNGV. CDR3 size: 13 residues. V was pared by 5 bases and J by 9 bases, with 16 bases between. This CDR3 reads CASSALPRRAQYF. Written as DNA, the CDR3 is TGTGCCAGCAGCGCCCTCCCGAGGAGGGCCCAGTACTTC.

The CDR3 here is CASSLNRAVQETQYF. Written as DNA, the CDR3 is TGTGCCAGCAGCTTGAACAGGGCGGTACAAGAGACCCAGTACTTC. This chain joins TRBV5-4 and TRBJ2-5, with D maybe TRBD1 (6 bases). CDR1 is SGHNT, CDR2 YYREEE, per germline (reference sequence). V shed 1 base and J shed 2 bases, with 12 bases lying between them. The CDR3 contains 15 residues.